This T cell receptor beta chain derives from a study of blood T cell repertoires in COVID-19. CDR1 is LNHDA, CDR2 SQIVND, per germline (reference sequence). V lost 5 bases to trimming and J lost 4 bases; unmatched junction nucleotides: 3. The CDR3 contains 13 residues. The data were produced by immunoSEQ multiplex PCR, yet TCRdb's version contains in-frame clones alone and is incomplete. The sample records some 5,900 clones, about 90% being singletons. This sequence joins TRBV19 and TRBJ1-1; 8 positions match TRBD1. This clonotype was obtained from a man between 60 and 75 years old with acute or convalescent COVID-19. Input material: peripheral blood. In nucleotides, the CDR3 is TGTGCCAGTAGTGACAGGGGCGGCACTGAAGCTTTCTTT. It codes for CASSDRGGTEAFF. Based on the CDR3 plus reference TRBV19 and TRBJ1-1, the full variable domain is DGGITQSPKYLFRKEGQNVTLSCEQNLNHDAMYWYRQDPGQGLRLIYYSQIVNDFQKGDIAEGYSVSREKKESFPLTVTSAQKNPTAFYLCASSDRGGTEAFFGQGTRLTVV.